This T cell receptor (beta chain) was sequenced during a study of blood T cells in healthy people across ages. Study-level findings and limits: Estimates based on one million T cells were treated as lower bounds. Donor CMV status was unknown, possibly confounding expanded clonotype changes.

Sample-barcoded 5' priming and a J-beta primer mix drove a second PCR of about 6 to 12 cycles. The template-switch adaptor, which had 12 random nucleotides, put a tag on each cDNA molecule. Each of the samples gave a minimum of 3 million paired-end reads that contained CDR3. Each CDR3 protein is one row after TCRdb ran MiXCR on the 5' RACE reads. The data hold roughly 1.5 million distinct CDR3 sequences, with 40% to 45% observed a single time. In regard to this clonotype: Its antigen remains unknown.

The sample was blood. The receptor's source is a woman aged 18-29 years in good health.

CDR3: CSAKGLAGVEQYF. The CDR3 DNA follows: TGCAGTGCAAAGGGACTAGCGGGAGTCGAGCAGTACTTC. The V gene is TRBV20-1, the J gene TRBJ2-5; 14 bases fit TRBD2. Near its end, the DNA agrees better with TRBJ2-7, so the J call may be wrong. The CDR3 is 13 residues long. Germline V lookup: CDR1 DFQATT, CDR2 SNEGSKA (reference sequence).